These T cell receptor beta chains were read from a single sample in a study of blood T cells in healthy people across ages. TCRdb ran MiXCR on the 5' RACE reads and lists one entry per CDR3 protein. The repertoire holds about 930,000 distinct CDR3 sequences, under 35% seen once, with about 10% in the top ten. This same sample was also part of a study on T cells of mothers and their children.

Sequencing was done on a sample of blood. Receptors originate from a woman in her forties in good health. Each CDR3 is given with its conserved first and last residue. A D gene is named only where the DNA matches it firmly. Size tells how often a clone was seen (once, few, many) or the class of an expanded clone, and some rows leave it out.

15	TRBV7-9	-	-	TRBJ1-1	TGTGCCAGCAGCCCCCAAGGTGGGGGAAGAGATGAAGCTTTCTTT	CASSPQGGGRDEAFF
14	TRBV29-1	few	-	TRBJ2-2	TGCAGCGCAATTAAGGGGCGCCGGACCGGGGAGCTGTTTTTT	CSAIKGRRTGELFF
9	TRBV6-6	few	-	TRBJ2-1	TGTGCCAGCGGGACTGAGCAGTTCTTC	CASGTEQFF
16	TRBV11-2	few	TRBD1	TRBJ1-6	TGTGCCAGCAGCCCCGGGACAGGGGAAAATCATTCACCCCTCCACTTT	CASSPGTGENHSPLHF
16	TRBV28	few	-	TRBJ2-3	TGTGCCAGCAGTATGCAGGGGAGATTAAGCACAGATACGCAGTATTTT	CASSMQGRLSTDTQYF
16	TRBV7-9	-	-	TRBJ1-6	TGTGCCAGCAGCTTATCCGGGGGGCTCAATAATTCACCCCTCCACTTT	CASSLSGGLNNSPLHF
16	TRBV20-1	many	TRBD2	TRBJ2-5	TGCAGTGCTAGAGATCGACTAGCGGGGGCGCGAGAGACCCAGTACTTC	CSARDRLAGARETQYF
15	TRBV5-1	-	TRBD1	TRBJ2-1	TGCGCCAGCAGGAAATCCGGGACAGAACACAATGAGCAGTTCTTC	CASRKSGTEHNEQFF
13	TRBV10-2	many	TRBD1	TRBJ1-2	TGCGCCACCAAATCAGGGACAGACTATGGCTACACCTTC	CATKSGTDYGYTF
14	TRBV7-3	many	TRBD1	TRBJ1-2	TGTGCCAGCAGCCCTGGGACAGGGTCGTTCGGCTACACCTTC	CASSPGTGSFGYTF
14	TRBV7-2	many	TRBD1	TRBJ2-7	TGTGCCAGCAGCTCCCGACAGGGTGTCTACGAGCAGTACTTC	CASSSRQGVYEQYF
17	TRBV29-1	-	-	TRBJ1-1	TGCAGCATTGAAGATGGGGGAGCGGGGCGCAGGGGCACTGAAGCTTTCTTT	CSIEDGGAGRRGTEAFF
14	TRBV7-9	few	-	TRBJ2-5	TGTGCCAGCAGCTCCGGGGGCAGCGGACAGACCCAGTACTTC	CASSSGGSGQTQYF
16	TRBV7-8	few	-	TRBJ2-5	TGTGCCAGCAGACATCCCAACCTCGGGGCTCAAGAGACCCAGTACTTC	CASRHPNLGAQETQYF
15	TRBV5-1	few	TRBD2	TRBJ2-1	TGCGCCAGCAGCTTCCTAGCGGGGGGGTCCGATGAGCAGTTCTTC	CASSFLAGGSDEQFF
18	TRBV6-1	many	-	TRBJ2-3	TGTGCCAGCAGCGCTTCTTCGGGCGTTTATTACAGCACAGATACGCAGTATTTT	CASSASSGVYYSTDTQYF
15	TRBV5-1	few	TRBD2	TRBJ2-1	TGCGCCAGCAATCCCTCCAGCGGGGGTGGGAATGAGCAGTTCTTC	CASNPSSGGGNEQFF
14	TRBV7-9	many	-	TRBJ2-7	TGTGCCAGCAGCGGGGCGACAGGGAGGCACGAGCAGTACTTC	CASSGATGRHEQYF
17	TRBV27	-	TRBD2	TRBJ2-2	TGTGCCAGCAGTTTATGGGCTAGCGGGGGGGACACCGGGGAGCTGTTTTTT	CASSLWASGGDTGELFF
20	TRBV6-2/TRBV6-3	-	-	TRBJ1-5	TGTGCCAGCAGCCTCACCCTCAGGGGCCCGTGGGGGGATAGCAATCAGCCCCAGCATTTT	CASSLTLRGPWGDSNQPQHF
17	TRBV7-2	few	TRBD1	TRBJ1-6	TGTGCCAGCAGCTTAACATTCTCGGGACAGGCCGATTCACCCCTCCACTTT	CASSLTFSGQADSPLHF
15	TRBV7-9	few	-	TRBJ1-1	TGTGCCAGCAGCTTGCCTACAGGCCCGAACACTGAAGCTTTCTTT	CASSLPTGPNTEAFF
18	TRBV3-1	-	-	TRBJ1-1	TGTGCCAGCAGCCGAAAACTGAACACCGGGACCTTGAACACTGAAGCTTTCTTT	CASSRKLNTGTLNTEAFF